The 23 T cell receptor beta chains below all came from one sample that was sequenced in a study of vaccination effects on CD4 cells after COVID-19. These receptors lack a known antigen. Viral peptide pool expansion of antigen-specific CD4+ T cells preceded sequencing in the ViraFEST assay. The authors isolated CD4+ T cells after around 9 days of culture. Testing of the vaccine recipients showed negative nucleocapsid antibodies and no prior SARS-CoV-2 infection. Profiled with immunoSEQ multiplex PCR; TCRdb holds only in-frame clones, not every one. Of 20,000 to 25,000 clones detected, approximately 77% appear once; the ten largest clones hold 15% to 20%. Sequenced here: CD4+ T cells from PBMCs cultured with HCoV-NL63 spike peptides, sampled before COVID-19 vaccination. Receptors were obtained from a human donor who received a COVID-19 vaccine.

J is TRBJ2-2 and V is TRBV28, with 7 bases lining up with TRBD1. This CDR3 has 14 residues. Germline V CDR1 and CDR2: MDHEN, SYDVKM. The junction had 4 bases not matched to a gene; V was cut back by 6 bases and J by 3 bases. CDR3 amino acids: CASRRDSYTGELFF. DNA of the CDR3: TGTGCCAGCAGAAGGGACAGTTACACCGGGGAGCTGTTTTTT.

This clone is a singleton in its sample. The chain joins TRBV3-1 (or the pseudogene TRBV3-2) to TRBJ1-1, with 7 bases matching TRBD1. The CDR3 has 14 residues. The V gene's germline CDR1 is LGHDT and CDR2 YNNKEL (reference sequence). The junction had 8 bases not matched to a gene; V was cut back by 4 bases and J by 6 bases. The CDR3 loop reads CASSRASGTAEAFF. The CDR3 DNA follows: TGTGCCAGCAGCCGCGCATCCGGGACAGCTGAAGCTTTCTTT.

As concerns this clone: A read error may account for a junction end that differs from germline. The J gene is TRBJ2-1, the V gene TRBV7-7; 8 nucleotides align to TRBD2. The germline CDR1 and CDR2 sequences are SSHAT and FNYEAQ (reference sequence). The CDR3 covers 14 residues. CDR3 sequence reads: CASSLLSGRGEQFF. DNA for the CDR3: TGTGCTAGCAGCTTATTAAGCGGGAGAGGTGAGCAGTTCTTC.

The sample holds a few counts of this clone. The V call is TRBV24-1, the J call TRBJ1-2; D perhaps matches TRBD1 (6 bases). This CDR3 is built from 13 residues. Germline loops: CDR1 KGHDR, CDR2 SFDVKD. V was cut by 9 bases and J by 4 bases, with 14 bases left in between. CDR3 region: CATPTTGRYGYTF. The CDR3, as DNA: TGTGCCACCCCCACCACAGGGCGCTATGGCTACACCTTC.

This rearrangement joins TRBV29-1 to TRBJ2-3; D possibly uses TRBD1 or TRBD2 (6 bases each). V shed 3 bases and J shed 1 base, with 8 bases lying between them. The germline CDR1 and CDR2 sequences are SQVTM and ANQGSEA. The CDR3 contains 13 residues. CDR3 sequence reads: CSVEGGRTDTQYF. The CDR3, as DNA: TGCAGCGTTGAGGGGGGCCGCACAGATACGCAGTATTTT.

This chain uses TRBV5-1 with TRBJ2-3, with 7 bases that match TRBD1. V was pared by 6 bases and J by 3 bases, with 10 bases of the junction left unmatched. The CDR3 is made up of 15 amino acids. Germline V gene lookup returns CDR1 SGHRS and CDR2 YFSETQ. Written as DNA, the CDR3 is TGCGCCAGCAACCTCGACAGGGTGAGAACAGATACGCAGTATTTT. Amino acids: CASNLDRVRTDTQYF.

This sequence joins TRBV5-1 and TRBJ1-2; D remains unclear. The V gene's germline CDR1 is SGHRS and CDR2 YFSETQ. Between the trimmed V and J ends, which lost 4 bases and 2 bases, there was a span of 9 bases. The CDR3 covers 13 residues. This CDR3 is CASSEDGNYGYTF. CDR3 nucleotide sequence: TGCGCCAGCAGCGAGGACGGAAACTATGGCTACACCTTC. Complete variable domain (other parts from reference TRBV5-1 and TRBJ1-2): KAGVTQTPRYLIKTRGQQVTLSCSPISGHRSVSWYQQTPGQGLQFLFEYFSETQRNKGNFPGRFSGRQFSNSRSEMNVSTLELGDSALYLCASSEDGNYGYTFGSGTRLTVV.

This sequence joins TRBV5-5 and TRBJ1-5; 9 bases match TRBD1. Trimming removed 3 bases from V and 4 bases from J; junction bases left unmatched: 5. Germline V gene lookup returns CDR1 SGHKS and CDR2 YYEKEE (reference sequence). This CDR3 has 15 amino acids. Written as DNA, the CDR3 is TGTGCCAGCAGCTGGGGGACAGGGAGAAATCAGCCCCAGCATTTT. Translating gives CASSWGTGRNQPQHF.

In this sample, this clone turned up a few times. V and J are TRBV28 and TRBJ1-3, with 7 bases identical to TRBD1. Germline loops: CDR1 MDHEN, CDR2 SYDVKM. The length of the CDR3 is 14 residues. V was pared by 6 bases and J by 4 bases, with 6 bases of the junction left unmatched. CDR3 sequence: CASRPGTAGNTIYF. CDR3 DNA sequence: TGTGCCAGCAGACCCGGGACAGCAGGAAACACCATATATTTT.

The V call is TRBV4-1, the J call TRBJ2-3; possibly TRBD1 for D (5 bases). Deletions cut 4 bases from V and 4 bases from J, with 21 bases between. This CDR3 has 17 amino acids. CDR1 and CDR2 from the germline V gene are MGHRA and YSYEKL. In DNA, the CDR3 is TGCGCCAGCAGCCGAGGCGTGACAGATGGATGGGCAGATACGCAGTATTTT. Its translation: CASSRGVTDGWADTQYF.

The chain combines TRBV9 with TRBJ2-1, with TRBD2 matching over 8 bases. This CDR3 comprises 13 residues. The trim removed 0 bases at V and 13 bases at J, leaving 6 bases unmatched. CDR1 is SGDLS and CDR2 is YYNGEE in the germline V gene. As DNA, the CDR3 is TGTGCCAGCAGCGTAGCTTCGGGAGGGCCCCAGTTCTTC. It encodes CASSVASGGPQFF. The full variable domain, in which reference TRBV9 and TRBJ2-1 provide the parts outside the CDR3, is DSGVTQTPKHLITATGQRVTLRCSPRSGDLSVYWYQQSLDQGLQFLIQYYNGEERAKGNILERFSAQQFPDLHSELNLSSLELGDSALYFCASSVASGGPQFFGPGTRLTVL.

The chain joins TRBV4-3 to TRBJ2-2; 7 bases are shared with TRBD2. This CDR3 is built from 16 residues. CDR1 and CDR2 (germline): LGHNA, YSLEER. The ends lost 0 bases at V and 6 bases at J; junction bases unmatched: 7. The CDR3 loop reads CASSQEWGGSAGELFF. The DNA for the CDR3 is TGCGCCAGCAGCCAAGAATGGGGGGGGAGCGCCGGGGAGCTGTTTTTT.

The chain has TRBV2 and TRBJ2-3, with D uncertain. CDR1 is SNHLY, CDR2 FYNNEI, per germline. CDR3 length equals 15 residues. V lost 3 bases, J lost 0 bases, and 10 bases lay in between. This CDR3 reads CASSDGESSTDTQYF. CDR3 DNA sequence: TGTGCCAGCAGTGATGGAGAATCTAGCACAGATACGCAGTATTTT.

J is TRBJ2-1 and V is TRBV11-2; D not resolved. The V and J ends lost 0 bases and 6 bases respectively, with 6 bases between them. The CDR3 is made up of 13 amino acids. Germline values: CDR1 SGHAT, CDR2 FQNNGV. The CDR3 DNA is TGTGCCAGCAGCTTAGAACCCGGCAATGAGCAGTTCTTC. Residues: CASSLEPGNEQFF.

CDR3: CASRGTSGSRFGELFF. The CDR3 DNA reads TGTGCCAGCAGAGGGACTAGCGGGAGTAGGTTCGGGGAGCTGTTTTTT. The rearrangement uses TRBV27 and TRBJ2-2, with 14 bases aligning to TRBD2. CDR3 length: 16 amino acids. V lost 6 bases, J lost 7 bases, and 7 bases stayed unmatched. Germline assignment: CDR1 MNHEY and CDR2 SMNVEV (reference sequence).

The chain joins TRBV15 to TRBJ1-5, with 7 bases lining up with TRBD1. The CDR3 has 15 amino acids. Germline CDR1 LNHNV, CDR2 YYDKDF (reference sequence). V was clipped by 2 bases and J by 2 bases; unmatched bases: 3. CDR3 coding DNA: TGTGCCACCAGCAGATCGGGGACAGGCAATCAGCCCCAGCATTTT. Protein product: CATSRSGTGNQPQHF.

The gene calls are TRBV5-1 and TRBJ2-1; tentatively, D is TRBD2 (6 bases). The CDR3 consists of 13 residues. Trimming left V 5 bases short and J 8 bases short, with 14 bases between. Germline CDR1 SGHRS, CDR2 YFSETQ. CDR3 sequence: CASRAGPIDEQFF. CDR3 nucleotides: TGCGCCAGCAGGGCGGGGCCAATCGATGAGCAGTTCTTC.

The CDR3 loop reads CASSFMSRGVQISTDTQYF. DNA for the CDR3: TGCGCCAGCAGCTTTATGTCCCGAGGCGTCCAGATTAGCACAGATACGCAGTATTTT. This chain uses TRBV5-1 with TRBJ2-3; no reliable D call. The CDR3 spans 19 residues. Between the trimmed V and J ends, which lost 2 bases and 0 bases, there was a span of 22 bases. CDR1 is SGHRS, CDR2 YFSETQ, per germline.

The chain links TRBV4-1 to TRBJ1-1; D unresolved. Per germline, CDR1 MGHRA and CDR2 YSYEKL. The V end was cut by 8 bases, the J end by 0 bases, with 13 bases between. CDR3 length equals 14 residues. The CDR3 sequence: CASVKPGMNTEAFF. Here the CDR3 DNA reads TGCGCCAGCGTAAAGCCGGGAATGAACACTGAAGCTTTCTTT.

For the CDR3, the DNA is TGTGCCAGCCGGATAGGTGGGCGGGCTGAAGCTTTCTTT. Its protein is CASRIGGRAEAFF. This sequence joins TRBV5-4 and TRBJ1-1; D gene uncertain. There are 13 residues in the CDR3. Germline CDR1 and CDR2: SGHNT and YYREEE (reference sequence). Trimming removed 7 bases from V and 6 bases from J, with 16 bases in between. The full variable domain, completed using reference TRBV5-4 and TRBJ1-1, is ETGVTQSPTHLIKTRGQQVTLRCSSQSGHNTVSWYQQALGQGPQFIFQYYREEENGRGNFPPRFSGLQFPNYSSELNVNALELDDSALYLCASRIGGRAEAFFGQGTRLTVV.

This chain uses TRBV27 with TRBJ1-3; D might be TRBD1 (6 bases). V lost 10 bases and J 3 bases, leaving 19 bases between the germline ends. Germline CDR1 is MNHEY and CDR2 is SMNVEV (reference sequence). The CDR3 length is 15 residues. CDR3 residues: CATRSLHRDGNTIYF. The CDR3 nucleotides read TGTGCCACCCGCTCACTCCACAGGGATGGAAACACCATATATTTT.

Points on this clone: One end of the junction does not line up with germline, which may come from a read error. The V and J genes are TRBV7-9 and TRBJ1-6; the D gene is possibly TRBD1 (5 bases). This CDR3 is built from 14 residues. CDR1 SEHNR and CDR2 FQNEAQ come from the germline V gene (reference sequence). Here the CDR3 reads CASSSPGNNSPLHF. The DNA for the CDR3 is TGTGCCAGCAGCTCCCCAGGGAATAACTCACCCCTCCACTTT.

This clone was observed a single time. The genes are TRBV15 and TRBJ2-5; 8 nucleotides line up with TRBD2. In germline, CDR1 is LNHNV, CDR2 YYDKDF (reference sequence). V shed 0 bases, J shed 4 bases, and the junction held 4 bases outside the gene matches. This CDR3 has 15 amino acids. The CDR3 bases are TGTGCCACCAGCAGAGATGGGACTAGTGGAGAGACCCAGTACTTC. The encoded protein is CATSRDGTSGETQYF.